This is a list of T cell receptor beta chains from one sample in a study of early stage breast cancer tumors. Clones were sequenced by immunoSEQ multiplex PCR, and TCRdb holds only the in-frame ones, with some missing. The repertoire holds tens of thousands of clones, with approximately 84% as singletons. Input material: blood. Every receptor here comes from a person between 50 and 60 years old with breast cancer. CDR3s include the opening cysteine and the closing phenylalanine or tryptophan.

TRBV4-2	TRBJ2-6	CASSQETREAGANVLTF
TRBV30	TRBJ2-7	CAWSFAETHYEQYF
TRBV11-2	TRBJ1-1	CASSPAGAEAFF
TRBV29-1	TRBJ1-2	CSVWTGPNYGYTF
TRBV27	TRBJ1-4	CASRIGEGTNEKLFF
TRBV10-3	TRBJ1-3	CAISESGWPFSGNTIYF
TRBV6-1	TRBJ1-4	CASSKGPLESNEKLFF
TRBV19	TRBJ2-7	CASSMGSSYEQYF
TRBV28	TRBJ2-7	CASSLGSSYEQYF
TRBV6-1	TRBJ2-5	CASTRAGGVETQYF
TRBV5-6	TRBJ2-5	CASSLRAGETQYF
TRBV5-4	TRBJ2-5	CASSWGGTGDQETQYF